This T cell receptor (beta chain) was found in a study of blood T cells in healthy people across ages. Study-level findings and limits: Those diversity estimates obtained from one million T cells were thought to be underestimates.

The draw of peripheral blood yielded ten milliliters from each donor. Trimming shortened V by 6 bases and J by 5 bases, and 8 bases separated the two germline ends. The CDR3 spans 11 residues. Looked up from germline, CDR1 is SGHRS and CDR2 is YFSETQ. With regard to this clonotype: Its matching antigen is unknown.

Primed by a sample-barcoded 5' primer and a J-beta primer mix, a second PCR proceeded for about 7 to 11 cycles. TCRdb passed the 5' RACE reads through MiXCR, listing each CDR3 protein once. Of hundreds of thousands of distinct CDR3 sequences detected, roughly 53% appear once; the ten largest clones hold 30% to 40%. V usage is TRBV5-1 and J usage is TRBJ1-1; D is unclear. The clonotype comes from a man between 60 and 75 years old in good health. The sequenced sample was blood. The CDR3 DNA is TGCGCCAGCAAGGATGTTACTGAAGCTTTCTTT. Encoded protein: CASKDVTEAFF. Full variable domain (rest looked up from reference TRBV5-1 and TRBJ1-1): KAGVTQTPRYLIKTRGQQVTLSCSPISGHRSVSWYQQTPGQGLQFLFEYFSETQRNKGNFPGRFSGRQFSNSRSEMNVSTLELGDSALYLCASKDVTEAFFGQGTRLTVV.